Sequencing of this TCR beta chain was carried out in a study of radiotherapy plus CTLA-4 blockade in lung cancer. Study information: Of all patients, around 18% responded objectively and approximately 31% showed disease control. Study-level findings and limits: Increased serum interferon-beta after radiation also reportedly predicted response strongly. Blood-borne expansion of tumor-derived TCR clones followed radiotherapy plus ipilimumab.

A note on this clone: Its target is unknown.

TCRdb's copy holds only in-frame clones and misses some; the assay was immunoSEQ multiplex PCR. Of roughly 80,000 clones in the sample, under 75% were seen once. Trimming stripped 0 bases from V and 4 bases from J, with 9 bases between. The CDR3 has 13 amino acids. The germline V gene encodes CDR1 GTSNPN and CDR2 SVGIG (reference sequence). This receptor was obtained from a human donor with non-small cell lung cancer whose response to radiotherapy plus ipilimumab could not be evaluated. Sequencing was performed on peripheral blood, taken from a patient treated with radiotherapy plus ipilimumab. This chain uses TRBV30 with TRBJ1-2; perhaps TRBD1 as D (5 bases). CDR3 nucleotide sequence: TGTGCCTGGAGTGTATCCAGGGTCTATGGCTACACCTTC. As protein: CAWSVSRVYGYTF.